This T cell receptor beta chain was obtained from a study of beta chain features in type 1 diabetes. Findings and caveats of the study: Shorter templates might be favored by PCR, and equally so in patients and in controls.

The germline gives CDR1 MNHNY, CDR2 SVGAGI (reference sequence). Trimming removed 6 bases from V and 3 bases from J, with 12 bases in between. The CDR3 is 14 residues long. This clone was counted a single time. Its antigen is as yet unknown. Expressed TCRB transcripts were sequenced after all isolated RNA was converted to cDNA. Using immunoSEQ multiplex PCR, the repertoire was profiled, and TCRdb retains in-frame clones only, with some absent. The sample contains about 900,000 clones, around a sixth of which appear only once. The sequenced sample consisted of naive CD4+ T cells from blood. The chain has TRBV6-6 and TRBJ1-3; unclear D gene. The clonotype originates from a woman in her late teens or twenties in good health. CDR3 residues: CASSGSVFGNTIYF. The DNA of the CDR3 is TGTGCCAGCAGCGGCAGTGTTTTTGGAAACACCATATATTTT.